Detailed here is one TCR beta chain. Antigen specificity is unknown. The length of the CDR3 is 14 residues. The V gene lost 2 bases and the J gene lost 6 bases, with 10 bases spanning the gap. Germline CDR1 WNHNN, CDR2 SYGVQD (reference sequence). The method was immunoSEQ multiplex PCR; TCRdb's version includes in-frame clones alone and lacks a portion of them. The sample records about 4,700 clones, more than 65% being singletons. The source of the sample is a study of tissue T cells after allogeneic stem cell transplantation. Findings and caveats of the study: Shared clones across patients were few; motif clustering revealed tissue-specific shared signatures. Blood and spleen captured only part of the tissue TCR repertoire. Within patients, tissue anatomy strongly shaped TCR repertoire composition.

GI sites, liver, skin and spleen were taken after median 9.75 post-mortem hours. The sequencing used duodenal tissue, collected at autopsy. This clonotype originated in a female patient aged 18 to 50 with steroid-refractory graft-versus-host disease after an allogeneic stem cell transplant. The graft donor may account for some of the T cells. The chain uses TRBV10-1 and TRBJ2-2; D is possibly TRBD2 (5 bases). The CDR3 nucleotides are TGCGCCAGCAGTGAGGCCCTAGCCCCCGGGGAGCTGTTTTTT. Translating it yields CASSEALAPGELFF.